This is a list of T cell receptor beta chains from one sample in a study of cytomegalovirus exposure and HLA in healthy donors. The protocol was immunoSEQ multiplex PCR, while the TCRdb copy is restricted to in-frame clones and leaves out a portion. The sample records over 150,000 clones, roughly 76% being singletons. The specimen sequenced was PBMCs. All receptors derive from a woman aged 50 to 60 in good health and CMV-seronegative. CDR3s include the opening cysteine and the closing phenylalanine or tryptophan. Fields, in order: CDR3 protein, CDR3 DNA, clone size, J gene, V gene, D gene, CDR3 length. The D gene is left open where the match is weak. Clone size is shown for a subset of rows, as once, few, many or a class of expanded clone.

cdr3_aa: CAWNWESGELFF
cdr3_nt: TGTGCCTGGAATTGGGAGTCCGGGGAGCTGTTTTTT
clone_size: NA
j_call: TRBJ2-2
v_call: TRBV30
d_call: NA
cdr3_length: 12

cdr3_aa: CASRPAGSSYNEQFF
cdr3_nt: TGCGCCAGCAGACCCGCGGGGAGCTCCTACAATGAGCAGTTCTTC
clone_size: NA
j_call: TRBJ2-1
v_call: TRBV5-1
d_call: NA
cdr3_length: 15

cdr3_aa: CASSATGVNQPQHF
cdr3_nt: TGTGCCAGCAGTGCTACAGGGGTGAATCAGCCCCAGCATTTT
clone_size: NA
j_call: TRBJ1-5
v_call: TRBV6-1
d_call: TRBD1
cdr3_length: 14

cdr3_aa: CATGRDSYEQYF
cdr3_nt: TGTGCCACCGGGCGGGACAGCTACGAGCAGTACTTC
clone_size: NA
j_call: TRBJ2-7
v_call: TRBV5-4
d_call: NA
cdr3_length: 12

cdr3_aa: CASSLLSGTGNGYTF
cdr3_nt: TGTGCCAGCAGCTTACTATCCGGGACAGGGAATGGCTACACCTTC
clone_size: NA
j_call: TRBJ1-2
v_call: TRBV5-6
d_call: TRBD1
cdr3_length: 15

cdr3_aa: CAISESTGANNEQFF
cdr3_nt: TGTGCCATCAGTGAGTCAACAGGCGCAAACAATGAGCAGTTCTTC
clone_size: NA
j_call: TRBJ2-1
v_call: TRBV10-3
d_call: NA
cdr3_length: 15

cdr3_aa: CASSPGWAASGGNTGELFF
cdr3_nt: TGTGCCAGCAGCCCCGGATGGGCGGCCAGCGGGGGGAACACCGGGGAGCTGTTTTTT
clone_size: NA
j_call: TRBJ2-2
v_call: TRBV7-9
d_call: TRBD2
cdr3_length: 19

cdr3_aa: CASSPRGQGERYGYTF
cdr3_nt: TGTGCCAGCAGCCCCAGAGGACAGGGGGAGCGCTATGGCTACACCTTC
clone_size: NA
j_call: TRBJ1-2
v_call: TRBV5-6
d_call: TRBD1
cdr3_length: 16

cdr3_aa: CASSSGTGGDTEAFF
cdr3_nt: TGTGCCAGCAGCTCCGGGACAGGGGGTGACACTGAAGCTTTCTTT
clone_size: NA
j_call: TRBJ1-1
v_call: TRBV5-6
d_call: TRBD1
cdr3_length: 15

cdr3_aa: CASSLGGPSYEQYF
cdr3_nt: TGCGCCAGCAGCTTGGGGGGCCCGTCCTACGAGCAGTACTTC
clone_size: NA
j_call: TRBJ2-7
v_call: TRBV5-1
d_call: NA
cdr3_length: 14

cdr3_aa: CASSDFYEQYF
cdr3_nt: TGTGCCAGTAGTGACTTCTACGAGCAGTACTTC
clone_size: once
j_call: TRBJ2-7
v_call: TRBV19
d_call: NA
cdr3_length: 11

cdr3_aa: CASLLAGVNEQFF
cdr3_nt: TGTGCCAGCCTACTAGCGGGAGTTAATGAGCAGTTCTTC
clone_size: NA
j_call: TRBJ2-1
v_call: TRBV28
d_call: TRBD2
cdr3_length: 13

cdr3_aa: CASRGTVSYEQYF
cdr3_nt: TGTGCCAGCAGGGGGACAGTCTCCTACGAGCAGTACTTC
clone_size: once
j_call: TRBJ2-7
v_call: TRBV2
d_call: TRBD1
cdr3_length: 13

cdr3_aa: CASSGLTLKETQYF
cdr3_nt: TGTGCCAGCAGCGGCCTGACTCTTAAAGAGACCCAGTACTTC
clone_size: NA
j_call: TRBJ2-5
v_call: TRBV5-6
d_call: NA
cdr3_length: 14

cdr3_aa: CASSESQAGGSGNEQFF
cdr3_nt: TGTGCCAGCTCAGAGAGCCAAGCGGGGGGGTCTGGCAATGAGCAGTTCTTC
clone_size: NA
j_call: TRBJ2-1
v_call: TRBV18
d_call: TRBD2
cdr3_length: 17

cdr3_aa: CASRDRGRSEKLFF
cdr3_nt: TGTGCCAGCAGGGACAGGGGGCGTAGTGAAAAACTGTTTTTT
clone_size: NA
j_call: TRBJ1-4
v_call: TRBV11-2
d_call: TRBD1
cdr3_length: 14

cdr3_aa: CASSQGQGASTGELFF
cdr3_nt: TGCGCCAGCAGCCAAGGACAGGGGGCGAGTACCGGGGAGCTGTTTTTT
clone_size: NA
j_call: TRBJ2-2
v_call: TRBV4-1
d_call: TRBD1
cdr3_length: 16

cdr3_aa: CASSPGLSGYTF
cdr3_nt: TGTGCCAGCAGCCCCGGACTAAGCGGCTACACCTTC
clone_size: NA
j_call: TRBJ1-2
v_call: TRBV7-9
d_call: NA
cdr3_length: 12

cdr3_aa: CASSLQVGGNEQFF
cdr3_nt: TGTGCCAGCAGCTTGCAGGTCGGGGGCAATGAGCAGTTCTTC
clone_size: NA
j_call: TRBJ2-1
v_call: TRBV7-2
d_call: NA
cdr3_length: 14

cdr3_aa: CASTPGGLRYGYTF
cdr3_nt: TGTGCCAGCACCCCAGGGGGGCTTAGGTATGGCTACACCTTC
clone_size: NA
j_call: TRBJ1-2
v_call: TRBV28
d_call: TRBD1
cdr3_length: 14

cdr3_aa: CASSYSIGSGNTEAFF
cdr3_nt: TGTGCCAGCAGTTACTCGATAGGCAGCGGGAACACTGAAGCTTTCTTT
clone_size: NA
j_call: TRBJ1-1
v_call: TRBV6-5
d_call: NA
cdr3_length: 16

cdr3_aa: CSVAQQGINEKLFF
cdr3_nt: TGCAGCGTTGCGCAACAGGGGATTAATGAAAAACTGTTTTTT
clone_size: few
j_call: TRBJ1-4
v_call: TRBV29-1
d_call: TRBD1
cdr3_length: 14

cdr3_aa: CASLPSEASYIYEQYF
cdr3_nt: TGTGCCAGCCTACCCTCGGAGGCATCCTACATCTACGAGCAGTACTTC
clone_size: few
j_call: TRBJ2-7
v_call: TRBV25-1
d_call: NA
cdr3_length: 16

cdr3_aa: CSVEDGQGYNGYTF
cdr3_nt: TGCAGCGTTGAAGATGGGCAGGGTTATAATGGCTACACCTTC
clone_size: few
j_call: TRBJ1-2
v_call: TRBV29-1
d_call: NA
cdr3_length: 14

cdr3_aa: CASSPQSEQFF
cdr3_nt: TGTGCCAGCAGCCCCCAATCAGAGCAGTTCTTC
clone_size: NA
j_call: TRBJ2-1
v_call: TRBV7-9
d_call: NA
cdr3_length: 11

cdr3_aa: CASSQGGRYQETQYF
cdr3_nt: TGCGCCAGCAGCCAGGGAGGACGGTATCAAGAGACCCAGTACTTC
clone_size: NA
j_call: TRBJ2-5
v_call: TRBV4-3
d_call: NA
cdr3_length: 15

cdr3_aa: CSSNRAGGLDYGYTF
cdr3_nt: TGTTCCAGCAACCGAGCAGGGGGGTTGGACTATGGCTACACCTTC
clone_size: NA
j_call: TRBJ1-2
v_call: TRBV7-9
d_call: TRBD1
cdr3_length: 15

cdr3_aa: CASSPQRAGGSYEQYF
cdr3_nt: TGCGCCAGCAGCCCACAAAGGGCAGGGGGTTCATACGAGCAGTACTTC
clone_size: NA
j_call: TRBJ2-7
v_call: TRBV5-1
d_call: TRBD1
cdr3_length: 16

cdr3_aa: CASSSSLGETQYF
cdr3_nt: TGTGCCAGTAGTTCCTCCCTGGGCGAGACCCAGTACTTC
clone_size: once
j_call: TRBJ2-5
v_call: TRBV19
d_call: NA
cdr3_length: 13

cdr3_aa: CASSGDRDAYEQYF
cdr3_nt: TGTGCCAGCAGTGGGGACAGGGATGCCTACGAGCAGTACTTC
clone_size: NA
j_call: TRBJ2-7
v_call: TRBV2
d_call: TRBD1
cdr3_length: 14

cdr3_aa: CASSLEGTGNTGELFF
cdr3_nt: TGTGCCAGCAGCTTAGAAGGGACTGGGAACACCGGGGAGCTGTTTTTT
clone_size: NA
j_call: TRBJ2-2
v_call: TRBV7-9
d_call: NA
cdr3_length: 16

cdr3_aa: CAEEGQFNQPQHF
cdr3_nt: TGTGCCGAAGAAGGACAGTTTAATCAGCCCCAGCATTTT
clone_size: NA
j_call: TRBJ1-5
v_call: TRBV6-1
d_call: NA
cdr3_length: 13

cdr3_aa: CASSFYAGSGNTIYF
cdr3_nt: TGTGCCAGCAGCTTTTATGCGGGATCTGGAAACACCATATATTTT
clone_size: NA
j_call: TRBJ1-3
v_call: TRBV5-6
d_call: NA
cdr3_length: 15

cdr3_aa: CASSPQGGGTDTQYF
cdr3_nt: TGCGCCAGCAGCCCTCAAGGGGGAGGGACAGATACGCAGTATTTT
clone_size: NA
j_call: TRBJ2-3
v_call: TRBV5-1
d_call: NA
cdr3_length: 15

cdr3_aa: CASSIRGQTYEQYF
cdr3_nt: TGTGCCAGTAGTATTAGGGGACAGACCTACGAGCAGTACTTC
clone_size: NA
j_call: TRBJ2-7
v_call: TRBV19
d_call: TRBD1
cdr3_length: 14

cdr3_aa: CASSRGVDTQYF
cdr3_nt: TGTGCCAGCAGCCGGGGGGTAGATACGCAGTATTTT
clone_size: NA
j_call: TRBJ2-3
v_call: TRBV13
d_call: TRBD2
cdr3_length: 12

cdr3_aa: CASSVGETGGSYGYTF
cdr3_nt: TGTGCCAGCAGCGTAGGGGAGACAGGGGGCTCCTATGGCTACACCTTC
clone_size: once
j_call: TRBJ1-2
v_call: TRBV9
d_call: TRBD1
cdr3_length: 16

cdr3_aa: CASISEGTEAFF
cdr3_nt: TGCGCCAGCATCTCCGAGGGTACTGAAGCTTTCTTT
clone_size: NA
j_call: TRBJ1-1
v_call: TRBV10-1
d_call: NA
cdr3_length: 12